The 22 T cell receptor beta chains presented below share a single source sample, sequenced in a study of T cells after somatic rescue of genetic block. Sequencing was performed with immunoSEQ multiplex PCR; in TCRdb, only in-frame clones are kept and a portion is missing. Here the sample spans 8,000 to 9,000 clones, roughly 80% being singletons. The specimen sequenced was peripheral blood mononuclear cells (PBMCs). Receptors originate from a boy between 5 and 17 years old.

The chain carries TRBV7-2 and TRBJ1-6, with D perhaps matching TRBD1 (5 bases). The CDR3 contains 13 residues. Germline CDR1 and CDR2: SGHTA and FQGNSA. Trimming removed 0 bases from V and 9 bases from J, with 6 bases in between. The CDR3 reads CASSLAGGSPLHF. Written as DNA, the CDR3 is TGTGCCAGCAGCTTAGCCGGGGGTTCACCCCTCCACTTT.

This chain joins TRBV4-3 and TRBJ2-7; 8 bases are a match to TRBD1. There are 15 residues in the CDR3. Germline V gene sequence: CDR1 LGHNA, CDR2 YSLEER. V gave up 4 bases and J gave up 3 bases; unmatched junction bases: 8. CDR3 sequence reads: CASSPGQVGVYEQYF. CDR3 bases: TGCGCCAGCAGCCCGGGACAGGTGGGCGTCTACGAGCAGTACTTC.

This chain joins TRBV19 and TRBJ1-5; D gene uncertain. The CDR3 has 13 residues. V was trimmed by 7 bases and J by 6 bases, leaving 13 bases between them. CDR1 and CDR2 from the germline V gene are LNHDA and SQIVND (reference sequence). The CDR3 DNA reads as TGTGCCAGTACCCAAACCGGGGTTCAGCCCCAGCATTTT. It yields the protein CASTQTGVQPQHF.

This chain links TRBV19 with TRBJ2-7; TRBD1 aligns across 9 bases. This CDR3 comprises 14 residues. Germline values: CDR1 LNHDA, CDR2 SQIVND (reference sequence). V lost 5 bases, J lost 2 bases, and 4 bases stayed unmatched. This CDR3 is CASSVRDRAYEQYF. The DNA of the CDR3 is TGTGCCAGTAGTGTCCGGGACAGGGCCTACGAGCAGTACTTC.

In nucleotides, the CDR3 is TGCAGCGTTGCAATTTTAGCGTCACAACGCTACGAGCAGTACTTC. It is translated as CSVAILASQRYEQYF. The chain carries TRBV29-1 and TRBJ2-7; D is perhaps TRBD2 (5 bases). The ends were cut back, 4 bases at V and 3 bases at J, with 19 bases in the middle. The CDR3 loop spans 15 amino acids. CDR1 and CDR2 (germline): SQVTM, ANQGSEA.

The V and J genes are TRBV6-5 and TRBJ1-1, with D uncertain. CDR3 length equals 13 residues. Germline loops: CDR1 MNHEY, CDR2 SVGAGI. Trimming pared 2 bases from V and 6 bases from J, leaving 10 bases between. CDR3: CASSYDRMSEAFF. As DNA, the CDR3 is TGTGCCAGCAGTTACGACCGGATGTCTGAAGCTTTCTTT.

This clone was observed a handful of times. J is TRBJ2-7 and V is TRBV18; 8 bases match TRBD1. The CDR3 spans 14 residues. V lost 1 base to trimming and J lost 5 bases; unmatched junction nucleotides: 4. The germline CDR1 and CDR2 sequences are KGHSH and LQKENI. CDR3 nucleotides: TGTGCCAGCTCACCACGACAGGGGACCAACGAGCAGTACTTC. This encodes CASSPRQGTNEQYF.

The rearrangement links TRBV7-7 to TRBJ2-7; 8 nucleotides agree with TRBD1. Germline V lookup: CDR1 SSHAT, CDR2 FNYEAQ (reference sequence). The CDR3 has 13 residues. V trimming: 4 bases; J trimming: 7 bases; junction bases outside the gene matches: 6. CDR3 residues: CASSSGQGGEQYF. CDR3 nucleotide sequence: TGTGCCAGCAGCTCCGGACAGGGTGGTGAGCAGTACTTC.

This chain joins TRBV7-8 and TRBJ1-5, with D perhaps TRBD1 (5 bases). This CDR3 is 14 amino acids long. V lost 2 bases and J lost 5, with 10 bases in between. The germline CDR1 and CDR2 sequences are SGHVS and FQNEAQ. CDR3 loop: CASSLWGRDQPQHF. Here the CDR3 DNA reads TGTGCCAGCAGCTTATGGGGGAGAGATCAGCCCCAGCATTTT.

The rearrangement links TRBV16 to TRBJ1-5; the D is unclear. CDR1 KGHSY and CDR2 FQNENV come from the germline V gene. V was pared by 4 bases and J by 2 bases, with 24 bases between. This CDR3 has 19 amino acids. The CDR3 sequence is CASSLFGSDTLWGNQPQHF. For the CDR3, the DNA is TGTGCCAGCAGCCTATTCGGGTCTGACACACTTTGGGGCAATCAGCCCCAGCATTTT.

V and J are TRBV27 and TRBJ2-3; D is possibly TRBD2 (5 bases). From germline, CDR1 is MNHEY and CDR2 SMNVEV (reference sequence). The CDR3 loop spans 15 amino acids. V dropped 6 bases and J dropped 0 bases, with 13 bases sitting between them. The CDR3 DNA is TGTGCCAGCAGCGGCCAGGAGGTGAGCACAGATACGCAGTATTTT. Its translation: CASSGQEVSTDTQYF.

The chain carries TRBV25-1 and TRBJ1-1, with TRBD1 matching 7 bases. The CDR3 runs 17 residues. The J segment lost 2 bases and the V segment lost 3 bases, leaving 12 bases of the junction unmatched. In germline, CDR1 is MGHDK, CDR2 SYGVNS. The CDR3 sequence: CASSDISTGTANTEAFF. The DNA for the CDR3 is TGTGCCAGCAGTGACATTTCGACGGGGACAGCAAACACTGAAGCTTTCTTT.

The chain recombines TRBV28 with TRBJ2-7, with TRBD2 matching 9 bases. Germline CDR1 MDHEN, CDR2 SYDVKM. V was pared by 7 bases and J by 4 bases, with 14 bases of the junction left unmatched. CDR3 length equals 16 residues. The CDR3 reads CASTTTGLAGFYEQYF. CDR3 nucleotides: TGTGCCAGCACCACCACCGGGCTAGCGGGATTTTACGAGCAGTACTTC.

The V gene is TRBV7-9, the J gene TRBJ1-2; possibly TRBD1 for D (5 bases). This CDR3 spans 15 amino acids. CDR1 and CDR2 from the germline V gene are SEHNR and FQNEAQ (reference sequence). Trimming left V 5 bases short and J 3 bases short, with 16 bases between. This CDR3 reads CASSPGGTDYYGYTF. CDR3 in DNA: TGTGCCAGCAGCCCGGGGGGGACGGACTACTATGGCTACACCTTC.

The CDR3 sequence is CASSLQGGEQYF. CDR3 DNA: TGCGCCAGCAGCCTTCAGGGGGGCGAGCAGTACTTC. V is TRBV4-1 and J is TRBJ2-7; maybe TRBD1 (7 bases). V dropped 4 bases and J dropped 6 bases, with 10 bases sitting between them. Germline CDR1 MGHRA, CDR2 YSYEKL. CDR3 length: 12 residues.

J is TRBJ2-7 and V is TRBV5-4; 8 bases fit TRBD1. The CDR3 extends over 15 amino acids. Looked up from germline, CDR1 is SGHNT and CDR2 is YYREEE (reference sequence). V dropped 0 bases and J dropped 6; count of bases not matched to a gene: 8. CDR3 sequence reads: CASSLVAGGFAEQYF. In nucleotides, the CDR3 is TGTGCCAGCAGCTTGGTTGCAGGGGGCTTTGCCGAGCAGTACTTC.

This clone was picked up a small number of times. The gene calls are TRBV4-1 and TRBJ2-2; no firm D call. V was shortened by 0 bases and J by 7 bases, with 3 bases between the two germline ends. The CDR3 has 12 amino acids. Germline V gene sequence: CDR1 MGHRA, CDR2 YSYEKL. CDR3 sequence: CASSQENGELFF. Here the CDR3 DNA reads TGCGCCAGCAGCCAAGAGAACGGGGAGCTGTTTTTT.

V gene TRBV15 combines with J gene TRBJ2-3; D remains unclear. V shed 2 bases and J shed 4 bases, with 10 bases lying between them. Germline CDR1 reads LNHNV; CDR2 reads YYDKDF (reference sequence). The CDR3 is 14 residues long. The CDR3 sequence is CATSRPLGPDTQYF. The CDR3 DNA is TGTGCCACCAGCAGACCTTTAGGGCCAGATACGCAGTATTTT.

This clone was recorded once. V is TRBV10-3 and J is TRBJ2-5, with D perhaps TRBD1 (6 bases). TRBJ2-7 explains the end of the DNA better; the J call may be wrong. Germline values: CDR1 ENHRY, CDR2 SYGVKD. The CDR3 spans 16 residues. The CDR3 DNA sequence: TGTGCCATCAGTGAGAGGGGGATTCAGAACAATTACGAGCAGTACTTC. It codes for CAISERGIQNNYEQYF.

The chain carries TRBV7-6 and TRBJ2-2, with TRBD1 matching 9 bases. Germline-derived CDR1 and CDR2 are SGHVS and FNYEAQ. The CDR3 length is 16 residues. V dropped 3 bases and J dropped 6; count of bases not matched to a gene: 8. This CDR3 reads CASSFMGQGKSGELFF. CDR3 DNA sequence: TGTGCCAGCAGCTTTATGGGACAGGGAAAGTCCGGGGAGCTGTTTTTT.

The chain couples TRBV9 to TRBJ1-1; D call uncertain. V lost 4 bases to trimming and J lost 0 bases, with 7 bases between them. Germline V CDR1 and CDR2: SGDLS, YYNGEE. This CDR3 spans 13 amino acids. The CDR3 reads CASSYSVNTEAFF. CDR3 in DNA: TGTGCCAGCAGCTACAGCGTGAACACTGAAGCTTTCTTT.

This clone is termed hyperexpanded. This chain joins TRBV5-1 and TRBJ1-2; 8 bases are shared with TRBD1. Germline-derived CDR1 and CDR2 are SGHRS and YFSETQ. The CDR3 spans 15 residues. V lost 4 bases and J lost 5; bases outside the gene matches: 10. The CDR3 sequence: CASSADREPFYGYTF. The CDR3, as DNA: TGCGCCAGCAGCGCGGACAGGGAACCTTTTTATGGCTACACCTTC.